This passage covers 23 T cell receptor beta chains from one sample sequenced in a study of CD8+CD57+ T cells in acquired aplastic anemia. Genomic DNA, the template, was used for profiling of the TCR beta VDJ and CDR3. TCRdb itself ran the reads through MiXCR, one entry per CDR3 protein. The data show approximately 50,000 distinct CDR3 sequences, around two thirds seen once. The sequencing sample was made of sorted CD4+, CD8+, or CD8+CD57+ T cells (not recorded which) from PBMCs. These TCRs come from a human donor in good health, serving as a control.

The chain employs TRBV19 and TRBJ2-7; D gene unclear. V was cut by 6 bases and J by 11 bases, with 5 bases left in between. This CDR3 has 8 residues. Germline CDR1 LNHDA, CDR2 SQIVND (reference sequence). In nucleotides, the CDR3 is TGTGCCAGTAGCCGGGAGTACTTC. The encoded protein is CASSREYF.

The chain carries TRBV10-3 and TRBJ2-7; D is possibly TRBD1 (5 bases). CDR1 is ENHRY, CDR2 SYGVKD, per germline. This CDR3 contains 15 residues. Trimming left V 2 bases short and J 4 bases short, with 15 bases between. The CDR3 spells CAISEETAPTYEQYF. As DNA, the CDR3 is TGTGCCATCAGTGAGGAGACAGCGCCGACTTACGAGCAGTACTTC.

The chain joins TRBV7-9 to TRBJ1-2; D is perhaps TRBD1 (5 bases). The CDR3 extends over 13 amino acids. CDR1 SEHNR and CDR2 FQNEAQ come from the germline V gene (reference sequence). The V and J ends lost 5 bases and 8 bases respectively, with 15 bases between them. The CDR3 nucleotides read TGTGCCAGCAGCACTAATGGGGGTTTGGGCTACACCTTC. The encoded protein is CASSTNGGLGYTF. The whole variable domain, remainder taken from reference TRBV7-9 and TRBJ1-2, is DTGVSQNPRHKITKRGQNVTFRCDPISEHNRLYWYRQTLGQGPEFLTYFQNEAQLEKSRLLSDRFSAERPKGSFSTLEIQRTEQGDSAMYLCASSTNGGLGYTFGSGTRLTVV.

The V and J genes are TRBV15 and TRBJ2-7; D is uncertain. In germline, CDR1 is LNHNV, CDR2 YYDKDF (reference sequence). This CDR3 is built from 15 residues. V shed 1 base and J shed 0 bases, with 10 bases lying between them. This CDR3 reads CATSRGDVSSYEQYF. In DNA form, the CDR3 reads TGTGCCACCAGCAGAGGAGACGTTAGCTCCTACGAGCAGTACTTC.

This clonotype was observed a few times. This rearrangement joins TRBV7-6 to TRBJ2-3; D is unresolved. The CDR3 runs to 13 residues. Germline V gene data show CDR1 as SGHVS and CDR2 as FNYEAQ. Between the trimmed V and J ends, which lost 1 base and 6 bases, there was a span of 8 bases. This CDR3 is CASSLGAADTQYF. Here the CDR3 DNA reads TGTGCCAGCAGCTTAGGGGCTGCGGATACGCAGTATTTT. The complete variable domain, with remaining parts taken from reference TRBV7-6 and TRBJ2-3, reads GAGVSQSPRYKVTKRGQDVALRCDPISGHVSLYWYRQALGQGPEFLTYFNYEAQQDKSGLPNDRFSAERPEGSISTLTIQRTEQRDSAMYRCASSLGAADTQYFGPGTRLTVL.

The chain joins TRBV19 to TRBJ1-2; TRBD1 might be the D (6 bases). CDR3 length: 13 amino acids. CDR1 and CDR2 (germline): LNHDA, SQIVND (reference sequence). The V and J ends lost 8 bases and 1 base respectively, with 11 bases between them. The CDR3 reads CASGTGFNYGYTF. CDR3 coding DNA: TGTGCCAGTGGCACAGGGTTTAACTATGGCTACACCTTC.

The rearrangement links TRBV10-3 to TRBJ2-1; 11 bases agree with TRBD2. The CDR3 covers 15 residues. V was pared by 6 bases and J by 6 bases, with 7 bases of the junction left unmatched. Germline V gives CDR1 ENHRY, CDR2 SYGVKD. The chain's CDR3 is CAIRATSGDVNEQFF. In DNA, the CDR3 is TGTGCCATCAGAGCGACTAGCGGGGATGTCAATGAGCAGTTCTTC.

The chain employs TRBV7-3 and TRBJ2-3; D remains unclear. V lost 3 bases and J 4 bases, leaving 5 bases between the germline ends. The CDR3 has 12 residues. The germline gives CDR1 SGHTA, CDR2 FQGTGA. CDR3 coding DNA: TGTGCCAGCAGCTTGGTGGCAGATACGCAGTATTTT. Translated: CASSLVADTQYF.

The chain is built from TRBV11-2 and TRBJ2-2; 9 bases match TRBD2. Germline V gene sequence: CDR1 SGHAT, CDR2 FQNNGV. The CDR3 sequence is 18 residues long. Trimming at V came to 4 bases and at J to 0 bases, leaving 9 bases not matched to a gene. CDR3 protein: CASSSRAPSGANTGELFF. The CDR3, as DNA: TGTGCCAGCAGCTCACGAGCCCCTAGCGGGGCGAACACCGGGGAGCTGTTTTTT.

In its sample, this clonotype was seen many times. The chain carries TRBV4-1 and TRBJ1-2; maybe TRBD1 (5 bases). Trimming left V 1 base short and J 7 bases short, with 25 bases between. Germline CDR1 and CDR2: MGHRA and YSYEKL. The CDR3 has 18 amino acids. CDR3 sequence reads: CASSQVPRNARAGGGYTF. The CDR3 nucleotides read TGCGCCAGCAGCCAAGTACCCCGCAATGCCAGAGCGGGGGGTGGCTACACCTTC.

This chain links TRBV18 with TRBJ2-3; D uncertain. The CDR3 is 16 amino acids. V was clipped by 4 bases and J by 11 bases, with 25 bases between them. From germline, CDR1 is KGHSH and CDR2 LQKENI. Here the CDR3 DNA reads TGTGCCAGCTCACTTACACAGTACCTACCATTCAATGAGCAGTATTTT. Its translation is CASSLTQYLPFNEQYF.

With respect to this clonotype: Sequence at one end of the junction differs from germline and may be a read error. The J gene is TRBJ2-1, the V gene TRBV10-3; D is perhaps TRBD1 (5 bases). CDR3 size: 16 residues. CDR1 and CDR2 (germline): ENHRY, SYGVKD. The CDR3 DNA sequence: TGTGCCATCAGTGAGTCGGCAGGGCTATCTTACAATGAGCAGTTCTTT. Translating gives CAISESAGLSYNEQFF.

The genes are TRBV19 and TRBJ1-5; 10 positions agree with TRBD1. V shed 5 bases, J shed 3 bases, and the junction held 7 bases outside the gene matches. The CDR3 sequence is 16 residues long. Germline assignment: CDR1 LNHDA and CDR2 SQIVND (reference sequence). CDR3 sequence reads: CASSASTGGNNQPQHF. As DNA, the CDR3 is TGTGCCAGTAGTGCCTCGACAGGGGGCAACAATCAGCCCCAGCATTTT.

The genes are TRBV12-3 or TRBV12-4 and TRBJ2-2; unclear D gene. The CDR3 is made up of 15 amino acids. Trimming took 5 bases from V and 4 from J, leaving 14 bases between them. DNA for the CDR3: TGTGCCAGCAGTATTAGGACGGGTTTCACCGGGGAGCTGTTTTTT. Translation gives CASSIRTGFTGELFF.

V and J are TRBV10-3 and TRBJ1-6; the D gene is possibly TRBD1 (6 bases). This CDR3 region has 13 residues. The germline V gene encodes CDR1 ENHRY and CDR2 SYGVKD. The V end was cut by 6 bases, the J end by 10 bases, with 13 bases between. CDR3 in DNA: TGTGCCATCAGGCGGGGGCTCGAGTCACCCCTCCACTTT. This encodes CAIRRGLESPLHF.

Concerning this clonotype itself: One end of the junction is discordant with germline, which a read error may explain. Written as DNA, the CDR3 is TGTGCCTGCAGTGCAGACATCGGGGAGAAAGATCTCTACGAGCAGTACTTC. This gives the protein CACSADIGEKDLYEQYF. The V call is TRBV25-1, the J call TRBJ2-7, with D perhaps matching TRBD2 (5 bases). CDR1 and CDR2 from the germline V gene are MGHDK and SYGVNS. This CDR3 has 17 residues.

The chain is built from TRBV5-4 and TRBJ2-1; 13 positions agree with TRBD2. Trimming at V came to 3 bases and at J to 9 bases, leaving 6 bases not matched to a gene. CDR3 length: 15 residues. Germline V gene data show CDR1 as SGHNT and CDR2 as YYREEE (reference sequence). CDR3 DNA: TGTGCCAGCAGCTCCCGACTAGCGGGAGGTAGTGAGCAGTTCTTC. This encodes CASSSRLAGGSEQFF.

The CDR3 coding sequence is TGTGCCAGCAGTTACGGGAGCTCCTACGAGCAGTTCTTC. Protein: CASSYGSSYEQFF. V is TRBV6-2 or TRBV6-3 and J is TRBJ2-7; D perhaps matches TRBD2 (5 bases). The J call is doubtful: the DNA matches TRBJ2-1 better. CDR1 and CDR2 from the germline V gene are MNHEY and SVGEGT. CDR3 length equals 13 residues.

This clonotype occurred a few times. The V call is TRBV7-2, the J call TRBJ2-7, with 10 bases identical to TRBD2. The CDR3 extends over 14 amino acids. Trimming cost V 3 bases and J 3 bases; bases outside gene matches: 2. The germline V gene has CDR1 SGHTA and CDR2 FQGNSA. This CDR3 reads CASSFTSGDYEQYF. Here the CDR3 DNA reads TGTGCCAGCAGCTTCACTAGCGGGGACTACGAGCAGTACTTC.

This clonotype was picked up a small number of times. The chain links TRBV10-3 to TRBJ2-7, with D perhaps TRBD1 (8 bases). CDR3 length equals 14 residues. Trimming took 8 bases from V and 3 from J, leaving 17 bases between them. Germline V gives CDR1 ENHRY, CDR2 SYGVKD. The CDR3 spells CAIGGGTGDYEQYF. The CDR3, as DNA: TGTGCCATCGGGGGGGGGACAGGCGACTACGAGCAGTACTTC.

V and J are TRBV5-6 and TRBJ2-7; TRBD1 matches at 11 bases. Germline V gives CDR1 SGHDT, CDR2 YYEEEE. The CDR3 runs to 15 residues. Trimming took 4 bases from V and 4 from J; bases not matched to a gene: 7. The CDR3 sequence: CASSPGGQGVYEQYF. The CDR3 DNA is TGTGCCAGCAGCCCCGGGGGACAGGGGGTATACGAGCAGTACTTC.

This clonotype was counted many times. The CDR3 reads CASSLQGSDTEAFF. The CDR3 nucleotides are TGCGCCAGCAGCTTACAGGGTTCCGACACTGAAGCTTTCTTT. The chain combines TRBV5-1 with TRBJ1-1, with a possible D match to TRBD1 (6 bases). The CDR3 has 14 residues. The germline V gene has CDR1 SGHRS and CDR2 YFSETQ. V shed 2 bases and J shed 3 bases, with 11 bases lying between them.

The sample holds one count of this clonotype. Being one base from a much bigger clone, this may be a read error. The V and J genes are TRBV25-1 and TRBJ2-1; TRBD2 is a possible D gene (6 bases). Germline V CDR1 and CDR2: MGHDK, SYGVNS. CDR3 length: 11 amino acids. V was pared by 5 bases and J by 8 bases, with 7 bases between. CDR3 sequence: CASSSGDEQFF. CDR3 DNA: TGTGCCAGCAGTTCGGGAGATGAGCAGTTCTTC.